This T cell receptor (beta chain) stems from a study of blood T cell repertoires in COVID-19. Measured with immunoSEQ multiplex PCR; TCRdb has only the in-frame clones, and not every one. The table records 120,000 to 150,000 clones, 75% to 85% of them present only once. The CDR3 consists of 15 residues. Germline CDR1 is SNHLY and CDR2 is FYNNEI. V was pared by 3 bases and J by 4 bases, with 15 bases between. Only one count was recorded for this clone. This TCR came from a human donor with acute or convalescent COVID-19. The donor label of this sample is uncertain. The V gene is TRBV2, the J gene TRBJ1-2; D is ambiguous. Sequencing was done on a sample of peripheral blood. DNA for the CDR3: TGTGCCAGCAGTGAGGGTCCGGGTGTTGGCTATGGCTACACCTTC. Translating gives CASSEGPGVGYGYTF.